This entry is about one TCR beta chain. Its antigen is unknown. The data are from a study of T cells in Graves' hyperthyroidism and ophthalmopathy. Regarding the study as a whole: Ophthalmopathy was identified by the model a median 6.5 months ahead of onset.

Amplified TCR beta CDR3 regions derived from RNA transcripts. The TCR CDR3 first-round RT-PCR relied on the HTBI primer set. TCRdb passed the multiplex PCR reads through MiXCR, listing each CDR3 protein once. The profile shows more than 600,000 distinct CDR3 sequences, about 16% of them singletons. Sequenced input: blood. This TCR derives from a man younger than 30 with Graves' hyperthyroidism.

Here the CDR3 reads CASSPLVLRGTGNTIYF. The CDR3, as DNA: TGTGCCAGCTCACCACTGGTCCTCAGGGGCACGGGAAACACCATATATTTT. The chain has TRBV18 and TRBJ1-3; D perhaps matches TRBD1 (6 bases). The CDR3 sequence is 17 residues long. V was clipped by 1 base and J by 4 bases, with 17 bases between them. Germline assignment: CDR1 KGHSH and CDR2 LQKENI. Looking up the rest from reference TRBV18 and TRBJ1-3 gives the full variable domain: NAGVMQNPRHLVRRRGQEARLRCSPMKGHSHVYWYRQLPEEGLKFMVYLQKENIIDESGMPKERFSAEFPKEGPSILRIQQVVRGDSAAYFCASSPLVLRGTGNTIYFGEGSWLTVV.